The clone carrying this TCR beta chain was detected a few times. The data derive from a study of early T cells in non-severe SARS-CoV-2 infection. TCRdb reprocessed the 5' RACE reads with MiXCR, giving one entry per CDR3 protein. The repertoire holds 75,000 to 80,000 distinct CDR3 sequences, with roughly 10% as singletons. Deletions cut 4 bases from V and 0 bases from J, with 13 bases between. The CDR3 is made up of 17 amino acids. Germline V gene data show CDR1 as MGHRA and CDR2 as YSYEKL. This TCR derives from an adult who was a healthcare worker with PCR-confirmed SARS-CoV-2 infection or an uninfected control (not recorded which). Specimen: whole blood, collected at baseline. The chain employs TRBV4-1 and TRBJ1-6; D unresolved. The chain's CDR3 is CASSPPSGSSYNSPLHF. Here the CDR3 DNA reads TGCGCCAGCAGCCCTCCATCGGGGAGCTCCTATAATTCACCCCTCCACTTT.